What follows are 9 T cell receptor beta chains derived from one specimen sequenced in a study of T-cell memory formation after mild COVID-19. TCRdb passed the 5' RACE reads through MiXCR, listing each CDR3 protein once. The sample yields 85,000 to 130,000 distinct CDR3 sequences, more than 15% seen once. Material: PBMCs or a T cell subset sorted from them (not recorded which). These receptors were collected from an adult woman who had mild COVID-19 (a few samples of this study predate the infection). Cell type and time point are not known.

Only a few counts were recorded for this clonotype. The chain has TRBV20-1 and TRBJ2-7; 11 bases are shared with TRBD2. The CDR3 loop spans 14 amino acids. Germline CDR1 DFQATT, CDR2 SNEGSKA (reference sequence). Trimming took 5 bases from V and 1 from J; bases not matched to a gene: 4. CDR3 DNA: TGCAGTGCTCACCCTAGCGGGGGGTCCTACGAGCAGTACTTC. Protein: CSAHPSGGSYEQYF.

This chain links TRBV6-5 with TRBJ2-5, with TRBD2 as a possible D gene (6 bases). Per germline, CDR1 MNHEY and CDR2 SVGAGI. V was clipped by 4 bases and J by 3 bases, with 15 bases between them. This CDR3 is built from 15 residues. The CDR3 region is CASSSHISGEETQYF. CDR3 coding DNA: TGTGCCAGCAGTTCGCATATTTCGGGGGAAGAGACCCAGTACTTC.

In this sample, this clonotype turned up a few times. This chain joins TRBV6-5 and TRBJ2-5; possibly TRBD1 for D (6 bases). The V end lost 5 bases, the J end lost 5 bases, and 15 bases lay between the germline ends. Per the germline V gene, CDR1 is MNHEY and CDR2 is SVGAGI. The CDR3 spans 14 residues. The CDR3 nucleotides read TGTGCCAGCAGTATACAGGGTGGGACGGAGACCCAGTACTTC. Translated, it gives CASSIQGGTETQYF.

The CDR3 is CASSYQGLEQFF. CDR3 DNA sequence: TGTGCCAGCAGCTACCAGGGACTCGAGCAGTTCTTC. V is TRBV7-2 and J is TRBJ2-1, with a weak D call TRBD2 (6 bases). V shed 4 bases and J shed 10 bases, with 11 bases lying between them. The CDR3 length is 12 residues. Germline-derived CDR1 and CDR2 are SGHTA and FQGNSA.

Only a few counts were recorded for this clonotype. V usage is TRBV10-3 and J usage is TRBJ1-2; the D gene is possibly TRBD1 (5 bases). Per the germline V gene, CDR1 is ENHRY and CDR2 is SYGVKD. V was clipped by 6 bases and J by 4 bases, with 9 bases between them. This CDR3 has 12 amino acids. This CDR3 reads CAIRGTAYGYTF. The CDR3 DNA follows: TGTGCCATCAGAGGGACGGCCTATGGCTACACCTTC.

This chain uses TRBV9 with TRBJ1-4; no firm D call. Germline V gene data show CDR1 as SGDLS and CDR2 as YYNGEE. The CDR3 runs to 15 residues. The V gene lost 0 bases and the J gene lost 6 bases, with 12 bases spanning the gap. In nucleotides, the CDR3 is TGTGCCAGCAGCGTAGTAGGTGGTCTTGATGAAAAACTGTTTTTT. Protein product: CASSVVGGLDEKLFF.

The sample holds a few counts of this clonotype. The V and J genes are TRBV7-9 and TRBJ2-7, with D possibly TRBD1 on 5 matching bases. The V end lost 7 bases, the J end lost 3 bases, and 13 bases lay between the germline ends. The CDR3 sequence is 13 residues long. Looked up from germline, CDR1 is SEHNR and CDR2 is FQNEAQ (reference sequence). CDR3 nucleotides: TGTGCCAGCATGGCGACAGAAGACTACGAGCAGTACTTC. As protein: CASMATEDYEQYF.

Details on this clonotype: At one end, the junction sequence differs from germline, possibly due to a read error. The rearrangement joins TRBV4-1 to TRBJ1-2; weak D call: TRBD1 (5 bases). The CDR3 spans 13 residues. Germline assignment: CDR1 MGHRA and CDR2 YSYEKL. This chain's CDR3 is CASGAPGSRVFPF. CDR3 sequence (DNA): TGCGCCAGCGGGGCGCCAGGGTCCAGAGTGTTCCCCTTC.

The chain uses TRBV13 and TRBJ2-7; 9 nucleotides match TRBD2. Per the germline V gene, CDR1 is PRHDT and CDR2 is FYEKMQ (reference sequence). V dropped 2 bases and J dropped 1; count of bases not matched to a gene: 3. The CDR3 runs 15 residues. CDR3 sequence: CASSLLAGNSYEQYF. The CDR3 DNA reads as TGTGCCAGCAGCTTACTAGCGGGGAATTCCTACGAGCAGTACTTC.